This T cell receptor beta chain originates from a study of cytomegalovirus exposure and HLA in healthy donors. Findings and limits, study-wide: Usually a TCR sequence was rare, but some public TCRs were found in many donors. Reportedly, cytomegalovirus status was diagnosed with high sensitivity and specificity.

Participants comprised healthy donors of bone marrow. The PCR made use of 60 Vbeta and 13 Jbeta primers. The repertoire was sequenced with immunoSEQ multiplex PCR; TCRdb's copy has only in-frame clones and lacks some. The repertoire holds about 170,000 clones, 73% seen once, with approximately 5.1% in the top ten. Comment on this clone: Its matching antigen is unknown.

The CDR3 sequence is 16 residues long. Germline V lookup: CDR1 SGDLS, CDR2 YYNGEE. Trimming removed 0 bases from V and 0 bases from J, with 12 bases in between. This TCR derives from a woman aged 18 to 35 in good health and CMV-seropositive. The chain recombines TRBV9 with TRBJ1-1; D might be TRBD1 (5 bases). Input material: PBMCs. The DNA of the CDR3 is TGTGCCAGCAGCGTAGTGGCAGGGTTCATGAACACTGAAGCTTTCTTT. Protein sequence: CASSVVAGFMNTEAFF.